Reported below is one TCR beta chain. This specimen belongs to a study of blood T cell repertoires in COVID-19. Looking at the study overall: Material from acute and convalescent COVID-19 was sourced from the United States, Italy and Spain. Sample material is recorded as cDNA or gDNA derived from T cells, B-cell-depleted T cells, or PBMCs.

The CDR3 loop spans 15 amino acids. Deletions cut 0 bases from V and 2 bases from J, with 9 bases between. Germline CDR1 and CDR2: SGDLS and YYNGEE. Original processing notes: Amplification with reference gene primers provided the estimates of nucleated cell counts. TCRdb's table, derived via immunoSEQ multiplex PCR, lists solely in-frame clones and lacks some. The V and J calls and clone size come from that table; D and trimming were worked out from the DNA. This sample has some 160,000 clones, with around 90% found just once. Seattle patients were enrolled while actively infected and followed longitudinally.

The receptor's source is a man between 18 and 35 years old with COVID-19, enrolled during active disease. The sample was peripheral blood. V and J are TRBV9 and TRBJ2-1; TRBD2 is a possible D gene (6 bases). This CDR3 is CASSVGGGPYNEQFF. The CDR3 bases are TGTGCCAGCAGCGTAGGAGGAGGGCCCTACAATGAGCAGTTCTTC. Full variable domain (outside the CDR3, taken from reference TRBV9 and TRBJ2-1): DSGVTQTPKHLITATGQRVTLRCSPRSGDLSVYWYQQSLDQGLQFLIQYYNGEERAKGNILERFSAQQFPDLHSELNLSSLELGDSALYFCASSVGGGPYNEQFFGPGTRLTVL.